The clone carrying this T cell receptor beta chain was recorded a few times. Antigen: not known. These data belong to a study of cytomegalovirus exposure and HLA in healthy donors. Notes on the study in general: Within an earlier analysis, most TCR beta V segments proved productive either about 90% or about 30% of the time.

PCR employed 60 Vbeta and 13 Jbeta primers. Using immunoSEQ multiplex PCR, the repertoire was profiled, and TCRdb retains in-frame clones only, with some absent. The repertoire has more than 95,000 clones, about 9.5% of them found once; the top ten carry 5.5% to 7.5%. Trimming removed 0 bases at V and 6 bases at J, with 13 bases between. CDR3 length: 15 residues. Germline assignment: CDR1 MNHEY and CDR2 SVGAGI. The clonotype comes from a man between 40 and 49 years old in good health and CMV-seropositive. Sequenced: PBMCs. The V call is TRBV6-5, the J call TRBJ2-3; tentative D call: TRBD1 (5 bases). The CDR3 is CASSYSGQPRDTQYF. Here the CDR3 DNA reads TGTGCCAGCAGTTACTCGGGGCAGCCTAGGGATACGCAGTATTTT.